These T cell receptor beta chains were read from a single sample in a study of blood T cell repertoires in COVID-19. This table comes from immunoSEQ multiplex PCR, and its TCRdb copy is limited to in-frame clones, with some not included. The sample has around 200,000 clones, around 85% seen once. Specimen: peripheral blood. Receptor source: a man aged 65 to 79 with active or convalescent COVID-19. The CDR3 runs from the conserved cysteine through the conserved F or W. The D gene is left open where the match is weak. Clone size, where shown, is once, few, many, or a class for clones that have expanded.

d_call: -
clone_size: -
v_call: TRBV9
j_call: TRBJ2-6
cdr3_nt: TGTGCCAGCAGCCCACGGTCCCCAGGGCTCTCTGGGGCCAACGTCCTGACTTTC
cdr3_aa: CASSPRSPGLSGANVLTF

d_call: TRBD1
clone_size: -
v_call: TRBV30
j_call: TRBJ1-2
cdr3_nt: TGTGCCTGGAGTTACAGGGACAGGGCTAACTATGGCTACACCTTC
cdr3_aa: CAWSYRDRANYGYTF

d_call: -
clone_size: -
v_call: TRBV18
j_call: TRBJ1-4
cdr3_nt: TGTGCCAGCTCTCCGATGTCCGAGGCCCATGAAAAACTGTTTTTT
cdr3_aa: CASSPMSEAHEKLFF

d_call: -
clone_size: -
v_call: TRBV6-5
j_call: TRBJ2-7
cdr3_nt: TGTGCCAGCAGTTACTCAGGGGGTCTCTCCTACGAGCAGTACTTC
cdr3_aa: CASSYSGGLSYEQYF

d_call: TRBD1
clone_size: -
v_call: TRBV18
j_call: TRBJ1-1
cdr3_nt: TGTGCCAGCTCACCCAGGGGGGTTGTGGGCACTGAAGCTTTCTTT
cdr3_aa: CASSPRGVVGTEAFF

d_call: -
clone_size: -
v_call: TRBV6-2/TRBV6-3
j_call: TRBJ2-3
cdr3_nt: TGTGCCAGCAGTTACACGAGCCGTAGCACAGATACGCAGTATTTT
cdr3_aa: CASSYTSRSTDTQYF

d_call: -
clone_size: -
v_call: TRBV18
j_call: TRBJ2-7
cdr3_nt: TGTGCCAGCTCACCACCAGGCCGAGGGCCCGAGCAGTACTTC
cdr3_aa: CASSPPGRGPEQYF

d_call: -
clone_size: once
v_call: TRBV20-1
j_call: TRBJ1-2
cdr3_nt: TGCAGTGCTAGAGTCACGCCTATCTACACCTTC
cdr3_aa: CSARVTPIYTF

d_call: -
clone_size: -
v_call: TRBV7-2
j_call: TRBJ1-5
cdr3_nt: TGTGCCAGCAGCCTAGAGGGCGCCAGGGGCAATCAGCCCCAGCATTTT
cdr3_aa: CASSLEGARGNQPQHF

d_call: TRBD2
clone_size: -
v_call: TRBV15
j_call: TRBJ2-1
cdr3_nt: TGTGCCACCAGCAGACTCCCGTTGGCAGCGGGACGCAATGAGCAGTTCTTC
cdr3_aa: CATSRLPLAAGRNEQFF

d_call: TRBD1
clone_size: -
v_call: TRBV5-1
j_call: TRBJ1-1
cdr3_nt: TGCGCCAGCAGCCGGTCCGGGACAGAGAACACTGAAGCTTTCTTT
cdr3_aa: CASSRSGTENTEAFF

d_call: -
clone_size: -
v_call: TRBV24-1
j_call: TRBJ1-4
cdr3_nt: TGTGCCACCAGTGACTCTGGGGGGATTAATGAAAAACTGTTTTTT
cdr3_aa: CATSDSGGINEKLFF

d_call: TRBD1
clone_size: -
v_call: TRBV24-1
j_call: TRBJ2-1
cdr3_nt: TGTGCCACCAGCTTACAGGGGGCCGAGCAGTTCTTC
cdr3_aa: CATSLQGAEQFF

d_call: -
clone_size: -
v_call: TRBV4-1
j_call: TRBJ2-7
cdr3_nt: TGCGCCAGCAGCCAAGATGACACGAAATACGAGCAGTACTTC
cdr3_aa: CASSQDDTKYEQYF

d_call: TRBD1
clone_size: -
v_call: TRBV12-5
j_call: TRBJ1-5
cdr3_nt: TGTGCTAGTGGTTTGGGGACAGGGGATCAGCCCCAGCATTTT
cdr3_aa: CASGLGTGDQPQHF

d_call: TRBD2
clone_size: -
v_call: TRBV28
j_call: TRBJ2-2
cdr3_nt: TGTGCCAACTCTGGCGGGGGGCCCGGGGAGCTGTTTTTT
cdr3_aa: CANSGGGPGELFF

d_call: TRBD2
clone_size: -
v_call: TRBV18
j_call: TRBJ2-7
cdr3_nt: TGTGCCAGCTCACCACGGCCGGGAGGAGGAGGGAACGAGCAGTACTTC
cdr3_aa: CASSPRPGGGGNEQYF

d_call: TRBD1
clone_size: -
v_call: TRBV5-6
j_call: TRBJ1-5
cdr3_nt: TGTGCCAGCAGCCCGTGGACAGGGGGCAATCAGCCCCAGCATTTT
cdr3_aa: CASSPWTGGNQPQHF